These 15 T cell receptor beta chains share one sample of origin, sequenced in a study of spatial heterogeneity in lung cancer. Indicated time point: sample taken at primary tumor resection. Unsorted samples of tumor, nontumor lung or frozen PBMC had their whole RNA sequenced. MiXCR, run by TCRdb on the 5' RACE reads, gives a single entry per CDR3 protein. The sample contains around 89,000 distinct CDR3 sequences, approximately 12% of which appear only once. Sequencing used PBMCs, obtained at surgery. The receptors were gathered from a male donor with early-stage non-small cell lung cancer.

This clonotype has ten or more counts. The chain joins TRBV3-1 to TRBJ1-1; the D gene is possibly TRBD1 (6 bases). The germline CDR1 and CDR2 sequences are LGHDT and YNNKEL (reference sequence). V lost 1 base, J lost 1 base, and 10 bases lay in between. The CDR3 sequence is 15 residues long. CDR3 nucleotide sequence: TGTGCCAGCAGCCAAGGGACAGTACCGAACACTGAAGCTTTCTTT. Its translation is CASSQGTVPNTEAFF. The full variable domain, its missing parts supplied by reference TRBV3-1 and TRBJ1-1, is DTAVSQTPKYLVTQMGNDKSIKCEQNLGHDTMYWYKQDSKKFLKIMFSYNNKELIINETVPNRFSPKSPDKAHLNLHINSLELGDSAVYFCASSQGTVPNTEAFFGQGTRLTVV.

This clonotype appeared a few times. This chain's CDR3 is CASSQSGEPYNEQFF. DNA for the CDR3: TGTGCCAGCAGCCAAAGCGGGGAGCCCTACAATGAGCAGTTCTTC. This sequence joins TRBV5-4 and TRBJ2-1; 7 bases agree with TRBD2. There are 15 residues in the CDR3. V dropped 4 bases and J dropped 2; count of bases not matched to a gene: 6. Germline V gene lookup returns CDR1 SGHNT and CDR2 YYREEE (reference sequence).

The chain combines TRBV5-1 with TRBJ2-2; D is unclear. Germline CDR1 SGHRS, CDR2 YFSETQ. Trimming removed 6 bases at V and 4 bases at J, with 16 bases between. The CDR3 consists of 15 residues. Here the CDR3 DNA reads TGCGCCAGCACCTTCGGACGCCTGGGCACCGGGGAGCTGTTTTTT. Translation: CASTFGRLGTGELFF.

The genes are TRBV20-1 and TRBJ2-7, with D possibly being TRBD1 (5 bases). The CDR3 is 16 amino acids. V lost 5 bases and J 2 bases, leaving 22 bases between the germline ends. CDR1 is DFQATT and CDR2 is SNEGSKA in the germline V gene (reference sequence). DNA of the CDR3: TGCAGTGCTCAGGACCGTTACAGGTTCCGTGCCTACGAGCAGTACTTC. Encoded protein: CSAQDRYRFRAYEQYF.

The chain uses TRBV27 and TRBJ2-7; TRBD2 might be the D (5 bases). Germline CDR1 is MNHEY and CDR2 is SMNVEV (reference sequence). V was cut by 6 bases and J by 0 bases, with 12 bases left in between. The CDR3 is 14 residues long. The CDR3 region is CASRGARGSYEQYF. CDR3 nucleotides: TGTGCCAGCAGAGGTGCACGGGGCTCCTACGAGCAGTACTTC.

This clonotype was found a few times. The CDR3 protein is CASSKALAGGVTDTQYF. In DNA form, the CDR3 reads TGTGCCAGCAGCAAGGCCCTAGCGGGAGGGGTCACAGATACGCAGTATTTT. The chain is built from TRBV21-1 and TRBJ2-3; TRBD2 is taken as the D call from the table, unchecked against the DNA. TRBV21-1 represents a pseudogene. The CDR3 is made up of 17 amino acids.

The V and J genes are TRBV7-3 and TRBJ1-6, with D possibly TRBD1 on 5 matching bases. Deletions cut 6 bases from V and 10 bases from J, with 16 bases between. Germline V gene sequence: CDR1 SGHTA, CDR2 FQGTGA. The CDR3 has 14 residues. CDR3 sequence reads: CASRDGAVGSPLHF. The CDR3 coding sequence is TGTGCCAGCAGGGATGGGGCCGTTGGGTCACCCCTCCACTTT.

The chain couples TRBV6-2 or TRBV6-3 to TRBJ1-5; TRBD1 matches at 8 bases. The ends lost 4 bases at V and 1 base at J; junction bases unmatched: 12. CDR3 length: 18 amino acids. The germline CDR1 and CDR2 sequences are MNHEY and SVGEGT. The CDR3 nucleotides read TGTGCCAGCAGTTCCGTGACAGGGGCCGCTTTGAGCAATCAGCCCCAGCATTTT. Residues: CASSSVTGAALSNQPQHF.

The rearrangement links TRBV30 to TRBJ2-5; the match to TRBD2 covers 10 bases. J gave up 7 bases and V 5 bases, and 13 bases lay outside the gene matches. CDR3 size: 15 residues. In germline, CDR1 is GTSNPN, CDR2 SVGIG (reference sequence). This CDR3 reads CAWGLGLAGDGTQYF. The CDR3 DNA follows: TGTGCCTGGGGGCTAGGGCTAGCGGGAGACGGGACCCAGTACTTC. Supplemented by reference TRBV30 and TRBJ2-5, the full variable domain reads SQTIHQWPATLVQPVGSPLSLECTVEGTSNPNLYWYRQAAGRGLQLLFYSVGIGQISSEVPQNLSASRPQDRQFILSSKKLLLSDSGFYLCAWGLGLAGDGTQYFGPGTRLLVL.

This clonotype was detected a few times. The CDR3 DNA reads as TGTGCCAGTAGTATAGCGGACCGTCCAGTTGGCTACACCTTC. Its protein is CASSIADRPVGYTF. This chain connects TRBV19 to TRBJ1-2, with D uncertain. The germline V and J ends were trimmed by 1 base and 7 bases, with 13 bases remaining between them. The CDR3 sequence is 14 residues long. CDR1 and CDR2 (germline): LNHDA, SQIVND (reference sequence).

Concerning this clonotype itself: Because it lacks the conserved phenylalanine or tryptophan at the end, this CDR3 is likely a read error. The chain uses TRBV19 and TRBJ1-2, with D unclear. This CDR3 spans 12 amino acids. Per germline, CDR1 LNHDA and CDR2 SQIVND (reference sequence). V dropped 1 base and J dropped 8 bases, with 8 bases sitting between them. The CDR3 DNA sequence: TGTGCCAGTAGTATAGCCTCAGTCGGCTACACCTAC. Its protein is CASSIASVGYTY.

This clonotype came up many times. V is TRBV7-2 and J is TRBJ1-5; no reliable D call. V lost 0 bases and J 5 bases, leaving 11 bases between the germline ends. CDR3 length equals 15 residues. Germline assignment: CDR1 SGHTA and CDR2 FQGNSA. CDR3 nucleotides: TGTGCCAGCAGCTTAGCCACGGGGATTGATCAGCCCCAGCATTTT. It yields the protein CASSLATGIDQPQHF.

This clonotype showed up just a few times. The V gene is TRBV15, the J gene TRBJ2-1, with TRBD2 as a possible D gene (5 bases). The CDR3 is made up of 16 amino acids. The germline V gene encodes CDR1 LNHNV and CDR2 YYDKDF (reference sequence). V lost 3 bases and J lost 0, with 12 bases in between. DNA for the CDR3: TGTGCCACCAGCAGCCCCCATGAGGGCTCCTACAATGAGCAGTTCTTC. Its translation is CATSSPHEGSYNEQFF.

The chain recombines TRBV7-2 with TRBJ2-3, with D perhaps matching TRBD1 or TRBD2 (5 bases each). Germline loops: CDR1 SGHTA, CDR2 FQGNSA. Between the trimmed V and J ends, which lost 5 bases and 0 bases, there was a span of 12 bases. This CDR3 spans 15 amino acids. DNA of the CDR3: TGTGCCAGCAGCCGGGACGGAACTAGCACAGATACGCAGTATTTT. It is translated as CASSRDGTSTDTQYF.

In its sample, this clonotype was seen a few times. The chain joins TRBV7-3 to TRBJ2-3; perhaps TRBD2 as D (7 bases). This CDR3 has 18 residues. The germline V gene has CDR1 SGHTA and CDR2 FQGTGA. V was pared by 0 bases and J by 1 base, with 17 bases between. The CDR3 coding sequence is TGTGCCAGCAGCTTAACGGGGGCAGCGGGATTTGGCACAGATACGCAGTATTTT. This sequence encodes CASSLTGAAGFGTDTQYF.